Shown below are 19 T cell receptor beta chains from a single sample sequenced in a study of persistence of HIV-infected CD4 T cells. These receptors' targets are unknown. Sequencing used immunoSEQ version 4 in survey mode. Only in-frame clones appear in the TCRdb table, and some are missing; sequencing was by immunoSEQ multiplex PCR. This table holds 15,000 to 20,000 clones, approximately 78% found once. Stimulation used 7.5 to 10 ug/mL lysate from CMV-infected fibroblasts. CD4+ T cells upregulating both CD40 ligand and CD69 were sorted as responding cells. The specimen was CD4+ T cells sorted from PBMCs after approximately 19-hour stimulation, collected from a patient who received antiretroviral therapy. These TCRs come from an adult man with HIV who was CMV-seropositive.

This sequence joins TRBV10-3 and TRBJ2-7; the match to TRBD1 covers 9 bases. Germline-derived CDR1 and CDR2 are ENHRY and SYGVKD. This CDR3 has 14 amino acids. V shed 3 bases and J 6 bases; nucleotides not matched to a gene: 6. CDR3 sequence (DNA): TGTGCCATCAGTGACGGGACAGGGTTTGGCGAGCAGTACTTC. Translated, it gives CAISDGTGFGEQYF.

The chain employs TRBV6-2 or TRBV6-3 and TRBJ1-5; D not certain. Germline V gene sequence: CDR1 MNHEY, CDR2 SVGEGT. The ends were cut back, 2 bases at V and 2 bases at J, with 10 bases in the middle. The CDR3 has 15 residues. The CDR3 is CASSYLGRRNQPQHF. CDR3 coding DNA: TGTGCCAGCAGTTACCTGGGCAGGCGCAATCAGCCCCAGCATTTT.

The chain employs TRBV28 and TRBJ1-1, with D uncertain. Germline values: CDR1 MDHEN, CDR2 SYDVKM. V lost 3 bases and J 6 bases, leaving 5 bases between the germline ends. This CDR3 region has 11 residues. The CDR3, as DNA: TGTGCCAGCAGTTTTCAGTCTGAAGCTTTCTTT. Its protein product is CASSFQSEAFF. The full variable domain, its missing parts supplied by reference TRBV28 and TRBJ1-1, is DVKVTQSSRYLVKRTGEKVFLECVQDMDHENMFWYRQDPGLGLRLIYFSYDVKMKEKGDIPEGYSVSREKKERFSLILESASTNQTSMYLCASSFQSEAFFGQGTRLTVV.

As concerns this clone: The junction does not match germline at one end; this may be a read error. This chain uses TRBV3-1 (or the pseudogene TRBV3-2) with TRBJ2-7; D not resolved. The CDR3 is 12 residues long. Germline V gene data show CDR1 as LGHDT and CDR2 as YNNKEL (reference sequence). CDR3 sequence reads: CTSSQNKNEQYF. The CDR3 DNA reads TGTACCAGCAGCCAAAATAAAAACGAGCAGTACTTC.

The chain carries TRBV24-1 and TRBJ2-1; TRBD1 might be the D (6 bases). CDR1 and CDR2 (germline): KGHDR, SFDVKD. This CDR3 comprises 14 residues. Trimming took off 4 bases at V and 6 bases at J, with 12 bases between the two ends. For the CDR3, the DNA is TGTGCCACCAGTGACTCCAGGGGCCTCAATGAGCAGTTCTTC. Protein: CATSDSRGLNEQFF.

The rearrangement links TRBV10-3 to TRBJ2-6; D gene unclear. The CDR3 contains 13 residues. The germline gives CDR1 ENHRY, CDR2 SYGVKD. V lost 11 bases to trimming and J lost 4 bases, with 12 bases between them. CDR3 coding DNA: TGTGCCTCCGCGCCCGCCGGGGCCAACGTCCTGACTTTC. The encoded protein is CASAPAGANVLTF.

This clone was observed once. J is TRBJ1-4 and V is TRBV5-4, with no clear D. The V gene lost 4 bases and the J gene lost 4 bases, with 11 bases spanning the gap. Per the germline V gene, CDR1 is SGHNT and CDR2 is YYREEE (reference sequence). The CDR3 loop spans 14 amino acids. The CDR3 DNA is TGTGCCAGCAGCGTCCGGGCCGTTAATGAAAAACTGTTTTTT. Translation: CASSVRAVNEKLFF.

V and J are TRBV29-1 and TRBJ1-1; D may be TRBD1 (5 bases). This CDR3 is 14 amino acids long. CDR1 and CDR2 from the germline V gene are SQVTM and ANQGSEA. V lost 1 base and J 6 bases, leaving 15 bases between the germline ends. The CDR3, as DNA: TGCAGCGTTGAAGGCTACTACAGGACCGCTGAAGCTTTCTTT. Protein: CSVEGYYRTAEAFF. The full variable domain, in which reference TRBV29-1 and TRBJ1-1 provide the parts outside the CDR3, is SAVISQKPSRDICQRGTSLTIQCQVDSQVTMMFWYRQQPGQSLTLIATANQGSEATYESGFVIDKFPISRPNLTFSTLTVSNMSPEDSSIYLCSVEGYYRTAEAFFGQGTRLTVV.

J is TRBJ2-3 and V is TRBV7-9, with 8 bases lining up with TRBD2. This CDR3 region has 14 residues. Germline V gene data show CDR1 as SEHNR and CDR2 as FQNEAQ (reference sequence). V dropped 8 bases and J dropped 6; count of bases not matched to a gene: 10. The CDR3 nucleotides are TGTGCCAGCCGGGTTGGAGCGGGGGCGGATACGCAGTATTTT. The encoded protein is CASRVGAGADTQYF.

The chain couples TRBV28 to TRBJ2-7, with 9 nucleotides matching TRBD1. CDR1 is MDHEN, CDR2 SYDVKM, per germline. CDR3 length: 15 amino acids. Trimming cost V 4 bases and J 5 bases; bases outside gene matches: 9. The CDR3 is CASSSPGQGPNEQYF. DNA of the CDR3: TGTGCCAGCAGTTCCCCGGGACAGGGACCCAACGAGCAGTACTTC.

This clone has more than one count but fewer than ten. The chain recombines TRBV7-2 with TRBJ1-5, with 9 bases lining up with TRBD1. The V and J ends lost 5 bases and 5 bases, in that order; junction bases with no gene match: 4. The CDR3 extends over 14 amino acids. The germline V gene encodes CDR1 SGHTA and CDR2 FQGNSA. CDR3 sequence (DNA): TGTGCCAGCAGCCAAACAGGGGGCCATCAGCCCCAGCATTTT. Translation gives CASSQTGGHQPQHF.

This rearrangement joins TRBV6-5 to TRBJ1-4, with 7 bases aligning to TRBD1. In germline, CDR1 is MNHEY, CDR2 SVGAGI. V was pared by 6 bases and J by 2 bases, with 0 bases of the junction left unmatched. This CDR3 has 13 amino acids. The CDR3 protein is CASRQGTNEKLFF. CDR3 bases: TGTGCCAGCAGACAGGGGACTAATGAAAAACTGTTTTTT.

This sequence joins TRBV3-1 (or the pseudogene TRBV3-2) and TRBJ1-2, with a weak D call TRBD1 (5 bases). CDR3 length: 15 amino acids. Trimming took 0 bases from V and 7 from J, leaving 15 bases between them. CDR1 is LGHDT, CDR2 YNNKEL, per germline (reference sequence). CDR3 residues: CASSQDHGGRGGYTF. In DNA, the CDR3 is TGTGCCAGCAGCCAAGATCACGGGGGAAGGGGTGGCTACACCTTC.

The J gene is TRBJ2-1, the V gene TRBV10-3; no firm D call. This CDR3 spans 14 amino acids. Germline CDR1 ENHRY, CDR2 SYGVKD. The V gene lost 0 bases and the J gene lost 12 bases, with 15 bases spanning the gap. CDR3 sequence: CAISESLGPPRQFF. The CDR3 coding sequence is TGTGCCATCAGTGAGTCGTTAGGTCCACCGAGGCAGTTCTTC.

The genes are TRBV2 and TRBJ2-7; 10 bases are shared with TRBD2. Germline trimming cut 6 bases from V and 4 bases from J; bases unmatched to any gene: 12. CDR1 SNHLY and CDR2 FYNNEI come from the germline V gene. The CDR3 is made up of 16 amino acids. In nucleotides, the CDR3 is TGTGCCAGCAGCCCCTGGACTAGCGGTGGGGTATACGAGCAGTACTTC. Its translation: CASSPWTSGGVYEQYF.

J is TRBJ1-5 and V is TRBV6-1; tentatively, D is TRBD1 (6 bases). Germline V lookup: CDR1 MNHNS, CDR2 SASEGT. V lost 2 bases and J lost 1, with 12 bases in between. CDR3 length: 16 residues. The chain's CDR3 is CASSEQRGTSNQPQHF. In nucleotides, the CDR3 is TGTGCCAGCAGTGAACAGAGGGGGACGAGCAATCAGCCCCAGCATTTT.

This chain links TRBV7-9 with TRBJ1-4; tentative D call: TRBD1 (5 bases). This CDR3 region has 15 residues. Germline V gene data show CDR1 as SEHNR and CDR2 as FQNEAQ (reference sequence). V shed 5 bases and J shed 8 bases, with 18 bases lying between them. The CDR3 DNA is TGTGCCAGCAGCCCCGGGGGGGACCGGGGAGAAAAACTGTTTTTT. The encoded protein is CASSPGGDRGEKLFF.

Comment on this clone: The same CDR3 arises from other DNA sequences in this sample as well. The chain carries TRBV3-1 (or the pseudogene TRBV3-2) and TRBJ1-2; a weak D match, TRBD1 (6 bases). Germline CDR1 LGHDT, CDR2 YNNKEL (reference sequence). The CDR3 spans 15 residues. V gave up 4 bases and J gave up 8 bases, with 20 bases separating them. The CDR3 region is CASSLLRGGPGGYTF. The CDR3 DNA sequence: TGTGCCAGCAGCCTGCTCCGGGGGGGGCCGGGGGGCTACACCTTC.

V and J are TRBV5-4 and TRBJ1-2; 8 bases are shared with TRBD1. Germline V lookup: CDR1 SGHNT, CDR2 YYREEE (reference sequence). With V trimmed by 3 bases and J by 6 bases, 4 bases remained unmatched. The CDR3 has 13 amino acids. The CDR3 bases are TGTGCCAGCAGCTCGTCAGGGGGCAATGGCTACACCTTC. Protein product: CASSSSGGNGYTF. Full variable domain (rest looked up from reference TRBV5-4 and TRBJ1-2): ETGVTQSPTHLIKTRGQQVTLRCSSQSGHNTVSWYQQALGQGPQFIFQYYREEENGRGNFPPRFSGLQFPNYSSELNVNALELDDSALYLCASSSSGGNGYTFGSGTRLTVV.